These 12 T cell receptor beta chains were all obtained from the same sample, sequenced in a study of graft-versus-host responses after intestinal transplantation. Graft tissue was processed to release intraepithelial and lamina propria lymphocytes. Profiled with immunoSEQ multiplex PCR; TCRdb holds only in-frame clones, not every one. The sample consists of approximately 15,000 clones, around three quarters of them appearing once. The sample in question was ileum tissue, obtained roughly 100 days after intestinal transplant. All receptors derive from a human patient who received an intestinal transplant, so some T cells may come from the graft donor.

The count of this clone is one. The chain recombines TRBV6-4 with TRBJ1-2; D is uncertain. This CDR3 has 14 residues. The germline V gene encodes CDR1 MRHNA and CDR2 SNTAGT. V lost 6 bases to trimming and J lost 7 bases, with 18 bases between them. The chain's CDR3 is CASSPTPTFGGYTF. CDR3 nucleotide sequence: TGTGCCAGCAGCCCCACACCTACTTTCGGTGGCTACACCTTC.

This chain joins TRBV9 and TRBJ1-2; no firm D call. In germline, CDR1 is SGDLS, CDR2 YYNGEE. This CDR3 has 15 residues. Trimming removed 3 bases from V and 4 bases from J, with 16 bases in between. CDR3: CASSGWVMAVYGYTF. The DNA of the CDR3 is TGTGCCAGCAGCGGGTGGGTGATGGCAGTCTATGGCTACACCTTC.

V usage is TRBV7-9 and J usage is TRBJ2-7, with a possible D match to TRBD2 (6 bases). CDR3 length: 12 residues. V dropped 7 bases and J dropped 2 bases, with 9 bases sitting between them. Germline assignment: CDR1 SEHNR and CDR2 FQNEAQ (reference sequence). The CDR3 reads CASTGGPYEQYF. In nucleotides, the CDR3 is TGTGCCAGCACAGGAGGGCCCTACGAGCAGTACTTC.

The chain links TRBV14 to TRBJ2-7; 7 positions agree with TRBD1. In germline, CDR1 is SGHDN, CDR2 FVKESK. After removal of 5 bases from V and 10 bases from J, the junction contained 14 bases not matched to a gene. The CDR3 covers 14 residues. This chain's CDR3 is CASSYTYSGGEQYF. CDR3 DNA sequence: TGTGCCAGCAGCTATACCTACTCAGGGGGTGAACAGTACTTC.

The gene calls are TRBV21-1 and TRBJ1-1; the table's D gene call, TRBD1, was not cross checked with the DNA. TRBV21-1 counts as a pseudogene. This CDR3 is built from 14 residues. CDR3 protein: CASSKDEGATEAFF. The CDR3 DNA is TGTGCCAGCAGCAAAGATGAGGGGGCTACGGAAGCTTTCTTT.

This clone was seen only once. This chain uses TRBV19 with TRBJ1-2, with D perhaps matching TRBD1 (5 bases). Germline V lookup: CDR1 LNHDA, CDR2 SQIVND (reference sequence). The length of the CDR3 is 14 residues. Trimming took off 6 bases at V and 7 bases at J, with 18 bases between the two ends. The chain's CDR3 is CASRVLGPGSGYTF. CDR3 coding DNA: TGTGCCAGTAGAGTTTTGGGACCGGGAAGTGGCTACACCTTC.

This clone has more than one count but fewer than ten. DNA of the CDR3: TGTGCCAGCAGCGCCCCACGACTAGCGGGAGGGCCGGTGAACACCGGGGAGCTGTTTTTT. Protein product: CASSAPRLAGGPVNTGELFF. This sequence joins TRBV9 and TRBJ2-2; 14 nucleotides line up with TRBD2. This CDR3 region has 20 residues. In germline, CDR1 is SGDLS, CDR2 YYNGEE. V lost 3 bases, J lost 1 base, and 11 bases stayed unmatched.

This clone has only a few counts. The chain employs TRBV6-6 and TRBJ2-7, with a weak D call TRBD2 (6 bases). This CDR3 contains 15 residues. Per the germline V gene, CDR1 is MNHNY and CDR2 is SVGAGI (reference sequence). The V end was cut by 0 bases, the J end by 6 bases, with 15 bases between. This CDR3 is CASSYSGLSESEQYF. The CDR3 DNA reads TGTGCCAGCAGTTACTCGGGACTTAGCGAGAGCGAGCAGTACTTC.

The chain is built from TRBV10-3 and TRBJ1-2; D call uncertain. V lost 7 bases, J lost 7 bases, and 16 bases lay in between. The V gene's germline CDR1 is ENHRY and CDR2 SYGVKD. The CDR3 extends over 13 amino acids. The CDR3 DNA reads TGTGCCATCACCAAACAGTTCGTGGGTGGCTACACCTTC. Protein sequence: CAITKQFVGGYTF.

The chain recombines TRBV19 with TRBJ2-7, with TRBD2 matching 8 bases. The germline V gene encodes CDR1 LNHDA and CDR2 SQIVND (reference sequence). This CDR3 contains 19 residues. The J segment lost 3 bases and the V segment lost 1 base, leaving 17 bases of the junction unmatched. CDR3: CASSIAGSGGRGVGYEQYF. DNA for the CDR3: TGTGCCAGTAGTATAGCCGGAAGCGGGGGAAGAGGGGTCGGCTACGAGCAGTACTTC.

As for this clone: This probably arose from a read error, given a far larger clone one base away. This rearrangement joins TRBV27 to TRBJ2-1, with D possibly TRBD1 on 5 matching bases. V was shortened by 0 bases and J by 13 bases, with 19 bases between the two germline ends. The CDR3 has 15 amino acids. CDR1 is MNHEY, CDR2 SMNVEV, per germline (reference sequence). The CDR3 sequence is CASSLSRTPQETQFF. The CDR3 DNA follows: TGTGCCAGCAGTTTATCGAGGACACCACAAGAGACCCAGTTCTTC.

CDR3 coding DNA: TGTGCCAGCAGCCGGACAGGGAGTAACGGTGAGCAGTACTTC. Amino acids: CASSRTGSNGEQYF. This chain uses TRBV6-1 with TRBJ2-7, with 8 bases matching TRBD1. The trim removed 6 bases at V and 7 bases at J, leaving 11 bases unmatched. In germline, CDR1 is MNHNS, CDR2 SASEGT. The CDR3 extends over 14 amino acids.